This T cell receptor (beta chain) was sequenced for a study of blood T cell repertoires in COVID-19. Study overall: PBMCs, B-cell-depleted T cells, or T cells were the source of the cDNA or gDNA that made up the material.

The trim removed 2 bases at V and 5 bases at J, leaving 3 bases unmatched. Per germline, CDR1 SGHTA and CDR2 FQGTGA. The CDR3 loop spans 15 amino acids. In the original workflow: Quantification of nucleated cells was approximated via reference gene primer amplification. TCRdb's table, derived via immunoSEQ multiplex PCR, lists solely in-frame clones and lacks some. That table is the source of V, J and clone size, and D and trimming were worked out from the DNA. The sample has about 360,000 clones, around 82% seen once. The gene calls are TRBV7-3 and TRBJ2-3; TRBD2 matches 11 bases. The sequence was collected from a man aged 25 to 40 with active or convalescent COVID-19. Sequencing was performed on peripheral blood. CDR3 nucleotide sequence: TGTGCCAGCAGCTTAGGGCTAGCGGGAGGAGATACGCAGTATTTT. As protein: CASSLGLAGGDTQYF.